Shown below are 24 T cell receptor beta chains from a single sample sequenced in a study of T-cell reconstitution after alpha-beta-depleted transplantation in children. Preparation of the TCRbeta library involved a method that used unique molecular identifiers. MiXCR, applied by TCRdb to the PCR reads, yields one record per CDR3 protein. The table shows roughly 200,000 distinct CDR3 sequences, with approximately 14% occurring only once. The source was PBMCs from the stem cell graft donor, collected from the stem cell graft. These TCRs come from a human donor who donated a stem cell graft to a child with acute lymphoblastic leukemia.

This clonotype showed up many times. DNA for the CDR3: TGTGCCATAAAAGGGACAGTTTGGAACACTGAAGCTTTCTTT. It is translated as CAIKGTVWNTEAFF. The chain recombines TRBV10-3 with TRBJ1-1; 7 positions match TRBD1. J was trimmed by 1 base and V by 9 bases; bases with no gene match: 8. This CDR3 is 14 amino acids long. The V gene's germline CDR1 is ENHRY and CDR2 SYGVKD.

The chain couples TRBV5-1 to TRBJ1-5; TRBD1 matches at 9 bases. With V trimmed by 4 bases and J by 4 bases, 9 bases remained unmatched. Germline-derived CDR1 and CDR2 are SGHRS and YFSETQ. The CDR3 is made up of 16 amino acids. The CDR3 sequence: CASSPLLGQGNQPQHF. CDR3 in DNA: TGCGCCAGCAGCCCGCTACTGGGACAGGGTAATCAGCCCCAGCATTTT.

This clonotype has a count of ten or more. The rearrangement joins TRBV20-1 to TRBJ2-3; tentatively, D is TRBD1 (6 bases). This CDR3 spans 18 amino acids. Germline values: CDR1 DFQATT, CDR2 SNEGSKA (reference sequence). V lost 1 base and J lost 2, with 22 bases in between. Here the CDR3 reads CSARGPPWGPKDTDTQYF. The CDR3 nucleotides are TGCAGTGCTAGAGGCCCCCCGTGGGGGCCGAAGGACACAGATACGCAGTATTTT.

This clonotype was picked up many times. This sequence joins TRBV6-2 or TRBV6-3 and TRBJ2-1; TRBD2 matches at 8 bases. J lost 0 bases, V lost 6 bases, and 13 bases had no gene match. The CDR3 extends over 18 amino acids. The V gene's germline CDR1 is MNHEY and CDR2 SVGEGT. CDR3 amino acids: CASRKTASGPNSYNEQFF. CDR3 coding DNA: TGTGCCAGCAGAAAGACAGCTAGCGGGCCCAACTCCTACAATGAGCAGTTCTTC.

This clonotype was observed a handful of times. The J gene is TRBJ2-1, the V gene TRBV20-1, with TRBD2 identical over 11 bases. After removal of 4 bases from V and 3 bases from J, the junction contained 8 bases not matched to a gene. Germline V gene sequence: CDR1 DFQATT, CDR2 SNEGSKA (reference sequence). This CDR3 comprises 16 residues. CDR3 sequence (DNA): TGCAGTGCTACTCCCCCTACTAGCGGGAGCTACAATGAGCAGTTCTTC. It specifies CSATPPTSGSYNEQFF.

Ten or more counts support this clonotype. The chain recombines TRBV12-3 or TRBV12-4 with TRBJ2-2; D remains ambiguous. V was cut by 7 bases and J by 7 bases, with 13 bases left in between. The CDR3 totals 13 residues. The CDR3 DNA reads as TGTGCCAGCAAGAGAGGAGTTGACGGGGAGCTGTTTTTT. Its protein product is CASKRGVDGELFF.

There are many counts of this clonotype. The CDR3 here is CASGGQGNPPLHF. In DNA, the CDR3 is TGTGCCAGCGGGGGACAGGGGAACCCACCCCTCCACTTT. The chain joins TRBV25-1 to TRBJ1-6; 10 nucleotides align to TRBD1. V dropped 8 bases and J dropped 11; count of bases not matched to a gene: 6. This CDR3 is 13 amino acids long. Germline V gene sequence: CDR1 MGHDK, CDR2 SYGVNS.

J is TRBJ2-5 and V is TRBV27, with D possibly being TRBD2 (6 bases). Per the germline V gene, CDR1 is MNHEY and CDR2 is SMNVEV (reference sequence). V lost 6 bases to trimming and J lost 5 bases, with 16 bases between them. The CDR3 runs to 14 residues. The CDR3 nucleotides are TGTGCCAGCAGAGGACTACGGGGTCTGGAGACCCAGTACTTC. It yields the protein CASRGLRGLETQYF.

Many counts were recorded for this clonotype. The chain joins TRBV6-2 or TRBV6-3 to TRBJ2-3, with D uncertain. The germline CDR1 and CDR2 sequences are MNHEY and SVGEGT. The CDR3 loop spans 15 amino acids. V was cut by 1 base and J by 1 base, with 9 bases left in between. The CDR3 DNA reads as TGTGCCAGCAGTTACTGGACGGCAGGCACAGATACGCAGTATTTT. The encoded protein is CASSYWTAGTDTQYF.

This clonotype was detected many times. V and J are TRBV5-5 and TRBJ1-1; D gene unclear. Germline V gene lookup returns CDR1 SGHKS and CDR2 YYEKEE (reference sequence). The CDR3 consists of 15 residues. Trimming took 2 bases from V and 1 from J, leaving 12 bases between them. As DNA, the CDR3 is TGTGCCAGCAGCTTATCCGCCTACACGAACACTGAAGCTTTCTTT. Its translation is CASSLSAYTNTEAFF.

This chain joins TRBV2 and TRBJ2-7; no firm D call. Germline CDR1 reads SNHLY; CDR2 reads FYNNEI. The CDR3 spans 14 residues. V gave up 7 bases and J gave up 0 bases, with 13 bases separating them. The CDR3 spells CASKFSSNSYEQYF. Here the CDR3 DNA reads TGTGCCAGCAAGTTCAGCTCCAACTCCTACGAGCAGTACTTC.

This clonotype appeared many times. This rearrangement joins TRBV5-5 to TRBJ2-1; TRBD2 matches 8 bases. In germline, CDR1 is SGHKS, CDR2 YYEKEE (reference sequence). The CDR3 is 17 residues long. V was clipped by 4 bases and J by 0 bases; unmatched bases: 9. In DNA form, the CDR3 reads TGTGCCAGCAGCCCCACCCTACTAGCGGTCTCCTACAATGAGCAGTTCTTC. It codes for CASSPTLLAVSYNEQFF.

V and J are TRBV10-3 and TRBJ2-3, with 10 bases aligning to TRBD2. This CDR3 is built from 19 residues. V trimming: 0 bases; J trimming: 6 bases; junction bases outside the gene matches: 15. Germline CDR1 and CDR2: ENHRY and SYGVKD. For the CDR3, the DNA is TGTGCCATCAGTGAGTCGGGGACGGGACTAGCGCTGTACAGGGATACGCAGTATTTT. It specifies CAISESGTGLALYRDTQYF.

The sample holds many counts of this clonotype. The chain couples TRBV27 to TRBJ2-1, with D perhaps matching TRBD1 (5 bases). Looked up from germline, CDR1 is MNHEY and CDR2 is SMNVEV (reference sequence). The CDR3 loop spans 12 amino acids. V lost 8 bases and J 10 bases, leaving 15 bases between the germline ends. CDR3 region: CASEPPSGEQFF. CDR3 DNA sequence: TGTGCCAGCGAGCCCCCATCAGGGGAGCAGTTCTTC.

This clonotype has a count of ten or more. The chain is built from TRBV2 and TRBJ2-2; D gene uncertain. V was trimmed by 7 bases and J by 0 bases, leaving 15 bases between them. The germline V gene encodes CDR1 SNHLY and CDR2 FYNNEI. The CDR3 runs 16 residues. Written as DNA, the CDR3 is TGTGCCAGCAATGTATTGATCAAATCGAACACCGGGGAGCTGTTTTTT. It encodes CASNVLIKSNTGELFF.

This clonotype was seen more than once but under ten times. The chain links TRBV6-1 to TRBJ2-4; D might be TRBD1 or TRBD2, each matching 5 bases. Trimming left V 2 bases short and J 2 bases short, with 10 bases between. Germline CDR1 MNHNS, CDR2 SASEGT. There are 15 residues in the CDR3. In nucleotides, the CDR3 is TGTGCCAGCAGTGAATGGGGGTACCCCAAAAACATTCAGTACTTC. Encoded protein: CASSEWGYPKNIQYF.

This clonotype has just a few counts. The chain combines TRBV25-1 with TRBJ2-7, with a tentative D call TRBD2 (5 bases). Germline V gene sequence: CDR1 MGHDK, CDR2 SYGVNS. The CDR3 contains 14 residues. Trimming removed 4 bases at V and 2 bases at J, with 12 bases between. Written as DNA, the CDR3 is TGTGCCAGCAGTGTTGACTACGACCCCTACGAGCAGTACTTC. This translates into CASSVDYDPYEQYF.

The V and J genes are TRBV28 and TRBJ1-1, with TRBD1 as a possible D gene (5 bases). The CDR3 consists of 14 residues. Germline lookup yields CDR1 MDHEN and CDR2 SYDVKM. Trimming pared 3 bases from V and 4 bases from J, leaving 12 bases between. The CDR3 nucleotides read TGTGCCAGCAGTTTGGGGGTTGGGAGCACTGAAGCTTTCTTT. Translation gives CASSLGVGSTEAFF. Variable domain in full (rest from reference TRBV28 and TRBJ1-1): DVKVTQSSRYLVKRTGEKVFLECVQDMDHENMFWYRQDPGLGLRLIYFSYDVKMKEKGDIPEGYSVSREKKERFSLILESASTNQTSMYLCASSLGVGSTEAFFGQGTRLTVV.

This clonotype was recorded at least ten times. J is TRBJ2-1 and V is TRBV20-1; D possibly corresponds to TRBD2 (5 bases). Deletions cut 5 bases from V and 2 bases from J, with 22 bases between. CDR3 length: 17 amino acids. Germline-derived CDR1 and CDR2 are DFQATT and SNEGSKA (reference sequence). The CDR3, as DNA: TGCAGTGCTGCAACCCCCTTAGCGACCCTTGCCTACAATGAGCAGTTCTTC. Protein: CSAATPLATLAYNEQFF.

This clonotype was counted at least ten times. The chain is built from TRBV20-1 and TRBJ2-1, with 7 bases aligning to TRBD1. Germline trimming cut 0 bases from V and 2 bases from J; bases unmatched to any gene: 7. The germline gives CDR1 DFQATT, CDR2 SNEGSKA (reference sequence). The CDR3 runs to 16 residues. The CDR3: CSARDNRDRPYNEQFF. CDR3 DNA sequence: TGCAGTGCTAGAGACAACAGGGACAGACCCTACAATGAGCAGTTCTTC.

This clonotype was seen many times. V gene TRBV27 combines with J gene TRBJ2-5, with D hard to call. The CDR3 extends over 13 amino acids. Trimming removed 3 bases from V and 1 base from J, with 6 bases in between. Germline-derived CDR1 and CDR2 are MNHEY and SMNVEV (reference sequence). The chain's CDR3 is CASSLAAQETQYF. CDR3 nucleotides: TGTGCCAGCAGTTTGGCGGCCCAAGAGACCCAGTACTTC.

Regarding this clonotype: A much more abundant neighbour one base away suggests this may be a read error. This rearrangement joins TRBV29-1 to TRBJ2-1, with TRBD1 matching over 9 bases. The last part of the DNA fits TRBJ2-7 better; the J call may be wrong. This CDR3 is built from 13 residues. Germline values: CDR1 SQVTM, CDR2 ANQGSEA. CDR3 sequence: CSVDRGFRDEQYF. In DNA form, the CDR3 reads TGCAGCGTGGACAGGGGCTTTAGGGATGAGCAGTACTTC.

This clonotype was counted ten times or more. CDR3 in DNA: TGCAGTGCCCCGGGGGGGGCGTATGGAGGGGAGCAGTTCTTC. This codes for CSAPGGAYGGEQFF. The rearrangement links TRBV20-1 to TRBJ2-1; TRBD2 aligns across 8 bases. This CDR3 region has 14 residues. The junction had 14 bases not matched to a gene; V was cut back by 6 bases and J by 10 bases. CDR1 is DFQATT, CDR2 SNEGSKA, per germline (reference sequence).

There are many counts of this clonotype. This chain uses TRBV7-9 with TRBJ2-7; weak D call: TRBD1 (5 bases). This CDR3 is 12 amino acids long. Germline CDR1 and CDR2: SEHNR and FQNEAQ (reference sequence). Trimming removed 5 bases at V and 2 bases at J, with 7 bases between. CDR3 amino acids: CASSPDTYEQYF. In nucleotides, the CDR3 is TGTGCCAGCAGCCCGGACACCTACGAGCAGTACTTC.